This T cell receptor (beta chain) emerged from a study of identifying expanded T cells in peripheral blood. General observations from the study: Approximately 1.1 clones differed between technical replicates, versus around 15 and 18 over time.

With regard to this clone: No antigen is known for it.

No infections or other immune events were documented during collection. Measured with immunoSEQ multiplex PCR; TCRdb has only the in-frame clones, and not every one. The data show nearly 60,000 clones, 89% seen once. What was sequenced was blood. The receptor's source is a person aged 18 to 75 in good health.

DNA of the CDR3: TGTGCCATCAGTGATGGGGGCGTCTATGGCTACACCTTC. Translating gives CAISDGGVYGYTF. The chain combines TRBV10-3 with TRBJ1-2, with D tentatively TRBD1 (6 bases). V was cut by 3 bases and J by 4 bases, with 9 bases left in between. The length of the CDR3 is 13 residues. CDR1 and CDR2 from the germline V gene are ENHRY and SYGVKD.